This TCR beta chain originates from a study of identical twins. Study-wide results and limits: Invariant cells of the MAIT and iNKT types might have partly distorted the zero-insertion analyses.

Concerning this clonotype: Its antigen remains unidentified.

CDR3 size: 13 residues. Germline CDR1 is MNHNS and CDR2 is SASEGT. J lost 5 bases, V lost 10 bases, and 5 bases had no gene match. After template switching added a universal primer site, the resulting cDNA carried unique molecular identifiers. MiXCR was run by TCRdb on the 5' RACE reads, yielding one entry per CDR3 protein. This table holds a few hundred thousand distinct CDR3 sequences, about a fifth found once. There were only healthy Caucasians among the donors. The sequence derives from a man aged 50 or older in good health. The chain has TRBV6-1 and TRBJ2-1; 10 positions agree with TRBD2. Source material: naive T cells sorted from blood. The CDR3, as DNA: TGTGCCACCGGACTAGCGGTAAACAATGAGCAGTTCTTC. This codes for CATGLAVNNEQFF.